This entry concerns a single TCR beta chain. The clone's antigen remains unknown. At one boundary the junction diverges from the germline segment, which might be a read error. In light of the paper, this sample's time point label describes: baseline before first vaccination. Vaccinee samples were obtained from the UK trials COV001 and COV002, which included a single-blind randomized controlled phase 2/3 trial of AZD1222 (ChAdOx1 nCoV-19) in healthy adults. For TCRbeta chain sequencing, PBMC samples from trial participants were taken at day 0 and at day 28 after the second dose. This entry comes from a study of T cell responses to AZD1222 COVID-19 vaccine (dated by TCRdb to about 2021). For context, the study as a whole: Because spike-specific TCR depth and breadth did not differ between the two schedules, AZD1222 recipients who got a second dose at roughly 4 weeks were pooled with those who got a second dose at roughly 12 weeks. A total of 233 trial participants underwent TCR sequencing, of whom 207 received two doses of AZD1222 and about 25 received two doses of the MenACWY control vaccine. Trial participants were enrolled by age into subgroups of 18-55, 56-69 and 70-plus years, and around 140, 26 and 57 TCR-sequenced participants, respectively, were included in these subgroups. The full study reports these points: Only six or seven AZD1222 recipients were SARS-CoV-2 seropositive at baseline, limiting conclusions about previously exposed vaccinees. Because no day 14 peak-response samples were available, the repertoires could be characterized only after the peak T cell response. After two AZD1222 doses, both the breadth and the depth of spike-specific TCRs were significantly higher than at day 0 and than in MenACWY recipients. Participants were mostly white British and included more females than males, and it was suggested by the authors that clonal diversity may have been underestimated. Nearly half of unique spike-specific TCRs reportedly recognized epitopes outside regions mutated in the B.1.351 and B.1.1.7 variants. Vaccine-associated CD4 TCRs spanned the whole spike protein, with dominant responses in regions 160-218 and 743-854. The 56-69-year group was small, and its depth increase did not reach significance, likely because of low power.

The CDR3 regions of human TCRbeta chains were analyzed by immunosequencing. The study's processing was this. TCRs in the repertoires were matched against a reference library of SARS-CoV-2-specific TCRs that had been generated with the MIRA antigen-specificity platform. Breadth was defined as the fraction of unique TCRs that were SARS-CoV-2-associated, and depth was defined as the fraction of total T cells that were SARS-CoV-2-associated. Using the MIRA data, every spike-specific TCR was mapped to the spike region that the TCR reacted to and assigned to either a CD4 or a CD8 class. Log10-transformed breadth and depth values were compared by one-way ANOVA with Sidak's multiple comparisons tests. This immuneACCESS table, as held by TCRdb, lists in-frame sequences with V and J called but not all clones. Of the missing ones, under half trace to an unresolved V gene in checked studies; the others have no known cause. V, J and clone size are taken as reported in that table, and D and trimming were inferred from the DNA itself. Present in this sample are about 99,000 clones, 70% to 90% of which were seen just once. Of the sample, approximately 3% falls within the top ten clones.

Sequences SGHTS (CDR1) and YDEGEE (CDR2) are obtained from the germline V gene. Taken from cysteine to phenylalanine, the CDR3 has 15 residues. Only CDR3 DNA remains: 45 bases, in frame from the first base. This TCR came from an adult in good health. Sequenced here: peripheral blood, sampled on day 0 of AZD1222 vaccination. This receptor chain uses TRBV5-8 and TRBJ2-2; the central 9 bases match TRBD1. The nucleotide sequence reads TGTGCCAGCACCTTGCACAGGGGGCTGACCGGGGAGCTGTTTTTT. It codes for CASTLHRGLTGELFF. Full variable domain (CDR3 extended with the reference TRBV5-8 and TRBJ2-2 proteins): EAGVTQSPTHLIKTRGQQATLRCSPISGHTSVYWYQQALGLGLQFLLWYDEGEERNRGNFPPRFSGRQFPNYSSELNVNALELEDSALYLCASTLHRGLTGELFFGEGSRLTVL.